This TCR beta chain was documented in a study of shared clonotypes between healthy human individuals. The study's findings and limits: Clonotypes shared by all four sorted-subset donors had higher generation probabilities than non-shared clonotypes. With a few donors compared, 4.5% to 6.5% of naive CD4 clonotypes were shared. Naive subsets generally had larger estimated richness than memory subsets.

A CD45RA-negative memory subset and a CD45RA+ naive subset were separated from the CD4+ cells. Profiling relied on immunoSEQ multiplex PCR, and the TCRdb table lists in-frame clones only, not all of them. The sample yields approximately 320,000 clones, 74% seen once. With V trimmed by 2 bases and J by 6 bases, 9 bases remained unmatched. The length of the CDR3 is 16 residues. Germline values: CDR1 MNHNS, CDR2 SASEGT. In its sample, this clone was seen a few times. Its antigen is currently unknown. Sequences were obtained from memory CD4+ T cells sorted from blood. The subset here: CD45RA-negative fraction. The receptor was derived from a man aged 25 to 40 in good health. J is TRBJ2-1 and V is TRBV6-1, with 8 bases lining up with TRBD2. CDR3 coding DNA: TGTGCCAGCAGTGAAAGCCGACTAGCGCGAGGCAATGAGCAGTTCTTC. Its translation: CASSESRLARGNEQFF.